Shown below are 32 T cell receptor beta chains from a single sample sequenced in a study of T-cell memory formation after mild COVID-19. In TCRdb, the 5' RACE reads were re-called with MiXCR into one record per CDR3 protein. Of some 340,000 distinct CDR3 sequences in the sample, 13% were seen once. What was sequenced was PBMCs or a T cell subset sorted from them (not recorded which). Receptors were obtained from a man aged 18 to 29 who had mild COVID-19 (a few samples of this study predate the infection). Cell type and time point are not known.

The table lists this clonotype with a few counts. The chain couples TRBV6-5 to TRBJ2-1; D is tentatively TRBD1 or TRBD2 (5 bases each). The V gene's germline CDR1 is MNHEY and CDR2 SVGAGI. The length of the CDR3 is 11 residues. V lost 6 bases, J lost 14 bases, and 14 bases lay in between. DNA of the CDR3: TGTGCCAGCAGCAACCGAGGGGCGGAGTTCTTC. The encoded protein is CASSNRGAEFF.

This clonotype was observed at least ten times. The rearrangement joins TRBV18 to TRBJ2-7, with D tentatively TRBD2 (6 bases). This CDR3 is 15 amino acids long. Deletions cut 3 bases from V and 3 bases from J, with 15 bases between. Germline CDR1 reads KGHSH; CDR2 reads LQKENI. CDR3 sequence (DNA): TGTGCCAGCTCACCTTCCTCGGGGGTCGACTACGAGCAGTACTTC. Its protein is CASSPSSGVDYEQYF.

This clonotype showed up many times. The gene calls are TRBV20-1 and TRBJ2-7, with 9 bases aligning to TRBD1. The trim removed 7 bases at V and 3 bases at J, leaving 16 bases unmatched. Germline assignment: CDR1 DFQATT and CDR2 SNEGSKA (reference sequence). The CDR3 loop spans 16 amino acids. The CDR3, as DNA: TGCAGTGTCTCGAACTCTCCGGGACAGGGAGACTACGAGCAGTACGTC. Encoded protein: CSVSNSPGQGDYEQYV.

The rearrangement links TRBV5-6 to TRBJ2-2, with D unclear. The CDR3 length is 14 residues. CDR1 is SGHDT, CDR2 YYEEEE, per germline. V was cut by 4 bases and J by 6 bases, with 13 bases left in between. Here the CDR3 reads CASSPGHGSGELFF. Here the CDR3 DNA reads TGTGCCAGCAGCCCCGGCCACGGCTCCGGGGAGCTGTTTTTT.

The chain is built from TRBV5-6 and TRBJ2-7; TRBD2 might be the D (6 bases). The CDR3 extends over 14 amino acids. V gave up 4 bases and J gave up 2 bases, with 13 bases separating them. Per germline, CDR1 SGHDT and CDR2 YYEEEE. Written as DNA, the CDR3 is TGTGCCAGCAGCGAGGGACTGAGGACCTACGAGCAGTACGTC. It yields the protein CASSEGLRTYEQYV.

This clonotype appeared a few times. The chain is built from TRBV28 and TRBJ2-5, with 10 positions matching TRBD2. Germline V CDR1 and CDR2: MDHEN, SYDVKM. This CDR3 comprises 16 residues. The ends lost 7 bases at V and 4 bases at J; junction bases unmatched: 12. The CDR3 sequence: CASKPPSGGVVETQYF. The CDR3 nucleotides read TGTGCCAGCAAACCCCCCAGCGGGGGGGTAGTAGAGACCCAGTACTTC.

The chain combines TRBV18 with TRBJ2-3; D gene ambiguous. Germline values: CDR1 KGHSH, CDR2 LQKENI. CDR3 size: 15 residues. The germline V and J ends were trimmed by 1 base and 6 bases, with 14 bases remaining between them. CDR3 amino acids: CASSPRAQVSDTQYF. The CDR3 nucleotides are TGTGCCAGCTCACCACGGGCCCAGGTCTCGGATACGCAGTATTTT.

V and J are TRBV7-9 and TRBJ2-3, with D tentatively TRBD2 (6 bases). V lost 2 bases and J lost 0, with 21 bases in between. Per germline, CDR1 SEHNR and CDR2 FQNEAQ (reference sequence). CDR3 size: 19 residues. In DNA, the CDR3 is TGTGCCAGCAGCTTATATATCATCTCGGCAGGGACTAGCACAGATACGCAGTATTTT. Translating it yields CASSLYIISAGTSTDTQYF. The variable domain in full, completed from reference TRBV7-9 and TRBJ2-3, reads DTGVSQNPRHKITKRGQNVTFRCDPISEHNRLYWYRQTLGQGPEFLTYFQNEAQLEKSRLLSDRFSAERPKGSFSTLEIQRTEQGDSAMYLCASSLYIISAGTSTDTQYFGPGTRLTVL.

V usage is TRBV4-1 and J usage is TRBJ2-1; 10 nucleotides align to TRBD2. The CDR3 consists of 15 residues. The ends lost 1 base at V and 8 bases at J; junction bases unmatched: 5. CDR1 and CDR2 (germline): MGHRA, YSYEKL. The CDR3 DNA reads as TGCGCCAGCAGCCAAGTTAGCGGGGGGAACCATGAGCAGTTCTTC. Encoded protein: CASSQVSGGNHEQFF.

The gene calls are TRBV5-1 and TRBJ1-1; no reliable D call. This CDR3 is built from 14 residues. Germline loops: CDR1 SGHRS, CDR2 YFSETQ. V was trimmed by 1 base and J by 0 bases, leaving 7 bases between them. The CDR3 sequence: CASSLLRLNTEAFF. Written as DNA, the CDR3 is TGCGCCAGCAGCTTGTTGAGGCTGAACACTGAAGCTTTCTTT.

This clonotype was recorded a few times. J is TRBJ2-7 and V is TRBV4-2; the match to TRBD2 covers 11 bases. V lost 3 bases to trimming and J lost 1 base; unmatched junction nucleotides: 5. Germline V lookup: CDR1 LGHNA, CDR2 YNFKEQ. The CDR3 spans 16 residues. CDR3 coding DNA: TGTGCCAGCAGCCAGCCTGGGACTAGCGGATCCTACGAGCAGTACTTC. As protein: CASSQPGTSGSYEQYF.

This clonotype was counted a few times. The V call is TRBV10-3, the J call TRBJ2-7; 12 bases map to TRBD2. Unmatched junction bases numbered 8, after V lost 10 bases and J lost 4 bases. The CDR3 has 14 residues. Germline V gives CDR1 ENHRY, CDR2 SYGVKD. The CDR3 region is CATSSGGAQYEQYF. The CDR3 DNA sequence: TGTGCCACTTCTAGCGGGGGGGCCCAGTACGAGCAGTACTTC.

The CDR3, as DNA: TGTGCCAGCAGACCAGGGGCAGGGGGTACGCAGTATTTT. Amino acids: CASRPGAGGTQYF. The V call is TRBV12-3 or TRBV12-4, the J call TRBJ2-3; 7 bases are a match to TRBD1. With 6 bases clipped from V and 8 bases from J, the junction kept 8 bases outside the gene matches. This CDR3 is 13 amino acids long.

This clonotype came up a few times. V gene TRBV2 combines with J gene TRBJ1-1; 7 nucleotides match TRBD1. J lost 1 base, V lost 8 bases, and 4 bases had no gene match. Looked up from germline, CDR1 is SNHLY and CDR2 is FYNNEI. This CDR3 is 13 amino acids long. The CDR3 DNA sequence: TGTGCCAGCGGGGACAGTGGGAACACTGAAGCTTTCTTT. Amino acids: CASGDSGNTEAFF.

The chain carries TRBV20-1 and TRBJ2-7, with no clear D. This CDR3 comprises 11 residues. The ends were cut back, 6 bases at V and 2 bases at J, with 8 bases in the middle. Germline loops: CDR1 DFQATT, CDR2 SNEGSKA (reference sequence). CDR3 in amino acids: CSAGRTYEQYF. In DNA form, the CDR3 reads TGCAGTGCAGGCAGAACCTACGAGCAGTACTTC.

This sequence joins TRBV12-3 or TRBV12-4 and TRBJ1-6; 9 nucleotides agree with TRBD1. There are 14 residues in the CDR3. After removal of 2 bases from V and 12 bases from J, the junction contained 5 bases not matched to a gene. Written as DNA, the CDR3 is TGTGCCAGCAGTTTAAGGGGACAGGGTAGACCCCTCCACTTT. This gives the protein CASSLRGQGRPLHF.

V is TRBV4-1 and J is TRBJ2-7; D gene ambiguous. V lost 1 base to trimming and J lost 7 bases, with 17 bases between them. Germline values: CDR1 MGHRA, CDR2 YSYEKL. The CDR3 is 15 amino acids. DNA of the CDR3: TGCGCCAGCAGCCAAGCTCCAAGATTTCAGGAAGAGCAGTACGTC. Translating gives CASSQAPRFQEEQYV.

V and J are TRBV6-6 and TRBJ1-2; D perhaps matches TRBD1 (5 bases). The CDR3 length is 16 residues. V was clipped by 2 bases and J by 0 bases, with 13 bases between them. Per the germline V gene, CDR1 is MNHNY and CDR2 is SVGAGI (reference sequence). CDR3 DNA sequence: TGTGCCAGCAGTTACCCCGGGGCAGGGACTAACTATGGCTACACCTTC. As protein: CASSYPGAGTNYGYTF.

This clonotype was recorded a few times. The chain uses TRBV20-1 and TRBJ2-3, with 12 bases lining up with TRBD2. The V segment lost 2 bases and the J segment 2 bases; nucleotides outside the gene matches: 8. The CDR3 runs to 17 residues. CDR1 DFQATT and CDR2 SNEGSKA come from the germline V gene (reference sequence). CDR3: CSARSLPSGGVTDTQYF. The CDR3 nucleotides are TGCAGTGCTAGATCCCTCCCTAGCGGGGGGGTCACAGATACGCAGTATTTT.

This chain joins TRBV24-1 and TRBJ1-2, with 8 bases lining up with TRBD1. This CDR3 comprises 14 residues. Germline CDR1 and CDR2: KGHDR and SFDVKD. V lost 3 bases to trimming and J lost 4 bases; unmatched junction nucleotides: 3. The CDR3 DNA is TGTGCCACCAGTGATGGGCAGGGGGCCTATGGCTACACCTTC. It codes for CATSDGQGAYGYTF.

This clonotype has a count of ten or more. The chain recombines TRBV5-1 with TRBJ2-3, with D maybe TRBD2 (6 bases). Germline assignment: CDR1 SGHRS and CDR2 YFSETQ. The V end lost 6 bases, the J end lost 5 bases, and 13 bases lay between the germline ends. The CDR3 has 13 residues. The CDR3 spells CASKIGGIDTQYF. CDR3 sequence (DNA): TGCGCCAGCAAAATCGGGGGAATAGATACGCAGTATTTT.

This clonotype showed up many times. This chain joins TRBV6-5 and TRBJ2-2; 8 nucleotides line up with TRBD1. V shed 6 bases, J shed 3 bases, and the junction held 9 bases outside the gene matches. The CDR3 has 16 residues. In germline, CDR1 is MNHEY, CDR2 SVGAGI. For the CDR3, the DNA is TGTGCCAGCAGCAATCAGGGGGCCCTATACACCGGGGAGCTGTTTTTT. Amino acids: CASSNQGALYTGELFF.

This clonotype came up a few times. The J gene is TRBJ1-5, the V gene TRBV5-6; D is possibly TRBD1 (5 bases). V dropped 4 bases and J dropped 5 bases, with 13 bases sitting between them. The CDR3 totals 14 residues. The germline V gene encodes CDR1 SGHDT and CDR2 YYEEEE. The CDR3 loop reads CASSRYRGDQPQHF. CDR3 DNA sequence: TGTGCCAGCAGCCGATATCGAGGGGATCAGCCCCAGCATTTT. The full variable domain, its missing parts supplied by reference TRBV5-6 and TRBJ1-5, is DAGVTQSPTHLIKTRGQQVTLRCSPKSGHDTVSWYQQALGQGPQFIFQYYEEEERQRGNFPDRFSGHQFPNYSSELNVNALLLGDSALYLCASSRYRGDQPQHFGDGTRLSIL.

The chain links TRBV7-6 to TRBJ2-5, with D perhaps TRBD1 or TRBD2 (5 bases each). Germline V gives CDR1 SGHVS, CDR2 FNYEAQ. CDR3 length: 14 residues. Trimming removed 6 bases from V and 3 bases from J, with 14 bases in between. CDR3 sequence: CASRPRGGEETQYF. CDR3 nucleotides: TGTGCCAGCAGGCCCCGTGGGGGTGAAGAGACCCAGTACTTC. The full variable domain, in which reference TRBV7-6 and TRBJ2-5 provide the parts outside the CDR3, is GAGVSQSPRYKVTKRGQDVALRCDPISGHVSLYWYRQALGQGPEFLTYFNYEAQQDKSGLPNDRFSAERPEGSISTLTIQRTEQRDSAMYRCASRPRGGEETQYFGPGTRLLVL.

V is TRBV14 and J is TRBJ2-3; weak D call: TRBD1 (5 bases). The V gene's germline CDR1 is SGHDN and CDR2 FVKESK. V was shortened by 1 base and J by 2 bases, with 13 bases between the two germline ends. The CDR3 extends over 16 amino acids. The chain's CDR3 is CASSQVRASTTDTQYF. The CDR3 DNA follows: TGTGCCAGCAGCCAAGTCAGGGCATCGACCACAGATACGCAGTATTTT.

This clonotype was picked up a small number of times. The chain employs TRBV27 and TRBJ2-7, with TRBD1 matching over 7 bases. Germline lookup yields CDR1 MNHEY and CDR2 SMNVEV (reference sequence). The CDR3 extends over 13 amino acids. The ends lost 4 bases at V and 1 base at J; junction bases unmatched: 1. DNA of the CDR3: TGTGCCAGCAGTTGGGACAGTTCCTACGAGCAGTACTTC. This codes for CASSWDSSYEQYF.

CDR3 in amino acids: CASSQGQGARRNIQYF. For the CDR3, the DNA is TGTGCCAGCAGCCAAGGGCAGGGGGCCCGGAGGAACATTCAGTACTTC. V gene TRBV14 combines with J gene TRBJ2-4; 8 bases agree with TRBD1. CDR3 size: 16 residues. J lost 7 bases, V lost 1 base, and 9 bases had no gene match. Germline values: CDR1 SGHDN, CDR2 FVKESK. The full variable domain, with the rest looked up from reference TRBV14 and TRBJ2-4, is EAGVTQFPSHSVIEKGQTVTLRCDPISGHDNLYWYRRVMGKEIKFLLHFVKESKQDESGMPNNRFLAERTGGTYSTLKVQPAELEDSGVYFCASSQGQGARRNIQYFGAGTRLSVL.

This chain joins TRBV24-1 and TRBJ2-1; D possibly corresponds to TRBD2 (5 bases). Trimming shortened V by 4 bases and J by 12 bases, and 15 bases separated the two germline ends. Germline lookup yields CDR1 KGHDR and CDR2 SFDVKD. This CDR3 comprises 13 residues. CDR3 protein: CATSDHVGVGQFF. The CDR3 bases are TGTGCCACCAGTGACCATGTCGGGGTTGGGCAGTTCTTC.

A few counts support this clonotype. The DNA is omitted, as the CDR3 cannot be located on it reliably, and the CDR3 follows TCRdb's listing. This rearrangement joins TRBV7-3 to TRBJ2-2. Termini included, the CDR3 measures 17 amino acids. Germline-derived CDR1 and CDR2 are SGHTA and FQGTGA. The CDR3 is CASRTICGSETPGSCFF.

This clonotype appeared a few times. The chain joins TRBV4-1 to TRBJ1-4; D may be TRBD1 (5 bases). Germline CDR1 and CDR2: MGHRA and YSYEKL. The germline V and J ends were trimmed by 0 bases and 0 bases, with 14 bases remaining between them. The CDR3 runs 18 residues. The CDR3 DNA reads as TGCGCCAGCAGCCAAGATGTTGGAAGGGGTGCAACTAATGAAAAACTGTTTTTT. It encodes CASSQDVGRGATNEKLFF.

V usage is TRBV6-2 or TRBV6-3 and J usage is TRBJ2-7, with 7 bases that match TRBD2. V lost 6 bases and J lost 4; bases outside the gene matches: 12. Germline V gene sequence: CDR1 MNHEY, CDR2 SVGEGT. The CDR3 has 15 residues. CDR3 residues: CASSSDEAGQYEQYV. In DNA form, the CDR3 reads TGTGCCAGCAGCTCCGACGAAGCGGGGCAGTACGAGCAGTACGTC.

In its sample, this clonotype was seen many times. This chain links TRBV5-1 with TRBJ1-5, with D possibly being TRBD1 (5 bases). The V end was cut by 5 bases, the J end by 0 bases, with 6 bases between. The CDR3 spans 13 residues. The germline gives CDR1 SGHRS, CDR2 YFSETQ. The CDR3: CASRQDSNQPQHF. Here the CDR3 DNA reads TGCGCCAGCAGACAGGATAGCAATCAGCCCCAGCATTTT.